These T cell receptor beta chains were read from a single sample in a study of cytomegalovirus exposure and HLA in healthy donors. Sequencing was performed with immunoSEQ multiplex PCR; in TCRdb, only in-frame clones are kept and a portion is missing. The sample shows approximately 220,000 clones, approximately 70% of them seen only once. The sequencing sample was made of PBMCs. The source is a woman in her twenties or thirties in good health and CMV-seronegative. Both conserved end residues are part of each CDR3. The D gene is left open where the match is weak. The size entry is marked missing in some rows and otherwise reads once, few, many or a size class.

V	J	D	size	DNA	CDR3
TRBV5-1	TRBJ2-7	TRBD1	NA	TGCGCCACCACGAGACAGGGGTTGGGAGAGCAGTACTTC	CATTRQGLGEQYF
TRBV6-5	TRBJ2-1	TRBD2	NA	TGTGCCAGCAGTTACTCGAGCGGGGAGAATGAGCAGTTCTTC	CASSYSSGENEQFF
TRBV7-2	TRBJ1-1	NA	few	TGTGCCAGCAGCTTCCCCATCCACACTGAAGCTTTCTTT	CASSFPIHTEAFF
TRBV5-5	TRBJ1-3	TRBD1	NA	TGTGCCAGCAGCTTCGGGACAGGGGGCAAGTCTGGAAACACCATATATTTT	CASSFGTGGKSGNTIYF
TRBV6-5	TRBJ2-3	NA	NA	TGTGCCAGCAGGAAGTCCCCTAGCGCCTATACGCAGTATTTT	CASRKSPSAYTQYF
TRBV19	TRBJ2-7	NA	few	TGTGCCAGTAGGGAACAGGGCTCCTACGAGCAGTACTTC	CASREQGSYEQYF
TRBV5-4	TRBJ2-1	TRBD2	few	TGTGCCAGCAGCTTGCCTAGCGGGAGTAATGAGCAGTTCTTC	CASSLPSGSNEQFF
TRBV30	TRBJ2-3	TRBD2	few	TGTGCCTGGATGGTGCGGGAGATCGGGCAGTATTTT	CAWMVREIGQYF
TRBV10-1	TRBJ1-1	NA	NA	TGCGCCAGCAGTGAGTCCAACAGTATGAACACTGAAGCTTTCTTT	CASSESNSMNTEAFF
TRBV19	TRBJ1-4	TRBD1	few	TGTGCCAGTAGTCCGGGACAGAGTAATGAAAAACTGTTTTTT	CASSPGQSNEKLFF
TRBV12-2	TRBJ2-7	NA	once	TGTGCAAGTCGCTTAGCGTCGGGACAGGCCCTCAACGAGCAGTACTTC	CASRLASGQALNEQYF
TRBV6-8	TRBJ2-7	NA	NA	TGTGCCAGCAGCCTATTGAGCTCCTACGAGCAGTACTTC	CASSLLSSYEQYF
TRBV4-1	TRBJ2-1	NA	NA	TGCGCCAGCAGCCAAGGAGGGATTTACAATGAGCAGTTCTTC	CASSQGGIYNEQFF
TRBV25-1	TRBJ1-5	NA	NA	TGTGCCAGCAGTGTAACAGGGTCAAATCAGCCCCAGCATTTT	CASSVTGSNQPQHF
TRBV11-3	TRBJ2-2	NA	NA	TGTGCCAGCACCTCCCAGGGTCTTGTTACCGGGGAGCTGTTTTTT	CASTSQGLVTGELFF
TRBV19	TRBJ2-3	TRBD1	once	TGTGCCAGTATGGGACAGGGTGGGGGCACAGATACGCAGTATTTT	CASMGQGGGTDTQYF
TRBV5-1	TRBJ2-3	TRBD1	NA	TGCGCCAGCAGCCGACAGGGGACGCAGGGAGATACGCAGTATTTT	CASSRQGTQGDTQYF
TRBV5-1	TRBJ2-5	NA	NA	TGCGCCAGCAGCTTGATCGGGGGCCAAGAGACCCAGTACTTC	CASSLIGGQETQYF
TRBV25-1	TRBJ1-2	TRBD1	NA	TGTGCCAGCAGTAAAACCGGGACAGGGCAGGGCTACACCTTC	CASSKTGTGQGYTF
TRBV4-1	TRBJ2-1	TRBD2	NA	TGCGCCAGCAGCCAAGCGGTCGGGGGGACCTACAATGAGCAGTTCTTC	CASSQAVGGTYNEQFF
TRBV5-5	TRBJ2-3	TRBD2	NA	TGTGCCAGCAGCTTGGGTATTGGGACTAGCGGGAGGGCGAGCACAGATACGCAGTATTTT	CASSLGIGTSGRASTDTQYF
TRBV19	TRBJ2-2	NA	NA	TGTGCCAGTAGTCCCCCAGGAGGCTTCACCGGGGAGCTGTTTTTT	CASSPPGGFTGELFF
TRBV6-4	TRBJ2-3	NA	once	TGTGCCAGCAGTGACTCTCAGGGTCCCGCAGATACGCAGTATTTT	CASSDSQGPADTQYF
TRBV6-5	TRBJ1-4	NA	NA	TGTGCCAGCAGTTCTGACCGGCAGGGTGAAAAACTGTTTTTT	CASSSDRQGEKLFF
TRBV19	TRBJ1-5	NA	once	TGTGCCAGTAGTATCCAGCGGAATCAGCCCCAGCATTTT	CASSIQRNQPQHF